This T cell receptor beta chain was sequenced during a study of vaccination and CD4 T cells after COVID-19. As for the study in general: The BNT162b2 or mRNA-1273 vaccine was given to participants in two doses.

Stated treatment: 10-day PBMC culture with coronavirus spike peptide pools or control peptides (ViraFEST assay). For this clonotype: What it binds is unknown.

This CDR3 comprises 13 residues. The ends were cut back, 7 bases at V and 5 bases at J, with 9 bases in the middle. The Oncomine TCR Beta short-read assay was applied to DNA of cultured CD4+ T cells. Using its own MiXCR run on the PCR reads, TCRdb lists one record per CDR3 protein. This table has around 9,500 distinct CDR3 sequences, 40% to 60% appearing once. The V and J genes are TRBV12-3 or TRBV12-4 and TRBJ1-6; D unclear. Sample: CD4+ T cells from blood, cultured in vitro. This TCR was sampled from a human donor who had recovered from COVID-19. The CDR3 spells CASTRTNNSPLHF. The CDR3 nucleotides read TGTGCCAGCACGCGGACCAATAATTCACCCCTCCACTTT.